This T cell receptor (beta chain) is drawn from a study of blood T cell repertoires in COVID-19. Study background: Samples taken during acute and convalescent COVID-19 were collected in the United States, Italy and Spain.

This table comes from immunoSEQ multiplex PCR, and its TCRdb copy is limited to in-frame clones, with some not included. The sample holds approximately 300,000 clones; 75% to 90% are singletons and the top ten take about 4.1%. This study enrolled people aged roughly 18 to 100 from about 26 US geographic areas. Self-reported history from a screening survey and questionnaire set each donor's cohort. This sequence was found in a woman in her thirties who had recovered from COVID-19. Sequenced: PBMCs or T cells enriched from blood (not recorded which).

Here the CDR3 DNA reads TGTGCCAGCAGTTTAGGGGGGGTTTCCCTCTACAATGAGCAGTTCTTC. Protein: CASSLGGVSLYNEQFF. The chain recombines TRBV28 with TRBJ2-1; TRBD2 matches 7 bases. After removal of 2 bases from V and 3 bases from J, the junction contained 7 bases not matched to a gene. Looked up from germline, CDR1 is MDHEN and CDR2 is SYDVKM. This CDR3 region has 16 residues.